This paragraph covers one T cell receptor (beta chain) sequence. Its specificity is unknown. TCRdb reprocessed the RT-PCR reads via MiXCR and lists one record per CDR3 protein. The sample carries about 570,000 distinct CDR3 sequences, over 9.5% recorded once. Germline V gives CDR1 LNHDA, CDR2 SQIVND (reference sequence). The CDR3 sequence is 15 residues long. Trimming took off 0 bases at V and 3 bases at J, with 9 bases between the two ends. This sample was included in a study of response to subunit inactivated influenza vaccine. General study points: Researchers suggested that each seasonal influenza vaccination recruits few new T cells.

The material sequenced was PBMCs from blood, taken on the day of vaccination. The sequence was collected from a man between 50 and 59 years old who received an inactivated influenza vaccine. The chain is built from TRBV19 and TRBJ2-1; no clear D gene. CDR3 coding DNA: TGTGCCAGTAGTATAGATCTCCCAGGCTACAATGAGCAGTTCTTC. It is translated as CASSIDLPGYNEQFF.